A selection of T cell receptor beta chains follows, all from one sample in a study of T-cell memory formation after mild COVID-19. Each CDR3 protein gets one entry after TCRdb re-called the 5' RACE reads with MiXCR. The sample holds hundreds of thousands of distinct CDR3 sequences, 15% to 20% seen once. Sequencing was performed on PBMCs or a T cell subset sorted from them (not recorded which). These receptors originate from a man aged 18 to 30 who had mild COVID-19 (a few samples of this study predate the infection). Cell type and time point are not known. The CDR3 runs from the conserved cysteine through the conserved F or W. A D gene is named only where the DNA matches it firmly. Expanded clones get a size class; other rows say once, few or many, or leave the size out.

j_call	cdr3_length	d_call	clone_size	v_call	cdr3_aa	cdr3_nt
TRBJ2-2	13	.	.	TRBV20-1	CSARRRGAGELFF	TGCAGTGCTAGAAGGCGGGGCGCCGGGGAGCTGTTTTTT
TRBJ2-5	12	.	few	TRBV5-1	CASSLGDETQYF	TGCGCCAGCAGCTTGGGGGACGAGACCCAGTACTTC
TRBJ1-5	17	TRBD1	.	TRBV9	CASSPRGDRVGNQPQHF	TGTGCCAGCAGCCCCCGAGGAGACAGGGTTGGCAATCAGCCCCAGCATTTT
TRBJ2-1	16	TRBD1	.	TRBV24-1	CATSDHHRGPNNEQFF	TGTGCCACCAGTGACCATCACAGGGGTCCCAACAATGAGCAGTTCTTC
TRBJ1-1	13	.	.	TRBV2	CASSVSQNTEAFF	TGTGCCAGCAGTGTATCCCAGAACACTGAAGCTTTCTTT
TRBJ2-1	14	TRBD2	many	TRBV6-2/TRBV6-3	CASSYSSGGNEQFF	TGTGCCAGCAGTTACTCTAGCGGGGGGAATGAGCAGTTCTTC
TRBJ1-5	17	.	few	TRBV18	CASSPQPPGPGNQPQHF	TGTGCCAGCTCACCACAGCCCCCCGGGCCTGGAAATCAGCCCCAGCATTTT
TRBJ2-7	16	.	few	TRBV4-1	CASSLGGQPPAYEQYF	TGCGCCAGCAGCCTCGGGGGACAGCCACCGGCCTACGAGCAGTACTTC
TRBJ1-2	18	TRBD1	.	TRBV4-3	CASSPIIPGQISNYGYTF	TGCGCCAGCAGCCCTATAATTCCGGGACAGATTTCTAACTATGGCTACACCTTC
TRBJ2-7	14	TRBD2	.	TRBV18	CASSPPGTSYEQYF	TGTGCCAGCTCACCACCCGGGACTAGCTACGAGCAGTACTTC
TRBJ2-5	17	.	few	TRBV4-3	CASSRLMTGGGKETQYF	TGCGCCAGCAGCCGCCTTATGACAGGCGGTGGCAAAGAGACCCAGTACTTC
TRBJ1-2	14	TRBD1	many	TRBV4-3	CASSHSTGDYGYTF	TGCGCCAGCAGCCACTCGACAGGGGACTATGGCTACACCTTC
TRBJ2-5	14	.	.	TRBV3-1	CASSYRVVLETQYF	TGTGCCAGCAGCTATAGGGTGGTGTTGGAGACCCAGTACTTC
TRBJ1-6	19	TRBD1	.	TRBV20-1	CSARVPPGGFKSSRSPLHF	TGCAGTGCTAGAGTGCCGCCAGGGGGCTTTAAAAGTTCTCGATCACCCCTCCACTTT
TRBJ2-3	16	TRBD1	.	TRBV11-2	CASSSGTGGFADTQYF	TGTGCCAGCAGCTCCGGGACAGGGGGGTTCGCAGATACGCAGTATTTT
TRBJ1-1	14	.	few	TRBV5-5	CASSRRGGNTEAFF	TGTGCCAGCAGCAGGAGGGGCGGGAACACTGAAGCTTTCTTT
TRBJ1-2	15	.	few	TRBV4-1	CASSPDGGVYIGYTF	TGCGCCAGCAGCCCCGACGGGGGGGTTTATATTGGCTACACCTTC
TRBJ1-6	14	.	.	TRBV4-3	CASSQESDNSPLHF	TGCGCCAGCAGCCAAGAGTCCGATAATTCACCCCTCCACTTT
TRBJ2-3	15	.	.	TRBV18	CASSPMSLAEDTQYF	TGTGCCAGCTCACCCATGTCATTAGCCGAAGATACGCAGTATTTT
TRBJ2-1	16	TRBD2	few	TRBV12-3/TRBV12-4	CASSLRLAGAYNEQFF	TGTGCCAGCAGCCTTAGACTAGCGGGGGCGTACAATGAGCAGTTCTTC
TRBJ2-5	16	TRBD2	many	TRBV7-9	CASSFPGAGPQETQYF	TGTGCCAGCAGCTTCCCGGGAGCGGGGCCCCAAGAGACCCAGTACTTC
TRBJ2-3	15	.	.	TRBV21-1	CASSRPTGGTDKQYF	TGTGCCAGCAGCAGGCCGACAGGGGGCACAGATAAGCAGTATTTT
TRBJ2-5	12	.	few	TRBV6-5	CASSWDGETQYF	TGTGCCAGCAGTTGGGACGGAGAGACCCAGTACTTC
TRBJ2-7	12	.	many	TRBV29-1	CSVVSAGYEQYF	TGCAGCGTTGTGTCGGCCGGCTACGAGCAGTACTTC
TRBJ2-2	16	.	few	TRBV7-7	CASSLALGSNTGELFF	TGTGCCAGCAGCTTAGCGCTGGGGTCGAACACCGGGGAGCTGTTTTTT
TRBJ2-1	14	.	.	TRBV28	CASRSRGRYNEQFF	TGTGCCAGCCGGAGCCGGGGCCGATACAATGAGCAGTTCTTC
TRBJ1-2	15	.	.	TRBV4-2	CASSQESTEYYGYTF	TGTGCCAGCAGCCAGGAATCGACAGAGTACTATGGCTACACCTTC
TRBJ2-2	14	TRBD1	once	TRBV2	CASIEDRGTGELFF	TGTGCCAGCATTGAAGACAGGGGCACCGGGGAGCTGTTTTTT
TRBJ2-3	14	TRBD2	many	TRBV7-2	CASSSGLVTDTQYF	TGTGCCAGCAGCTCCGGACTAGTCACAGATACGCAGTATTTT
TRBJ2-5	14	TRBD2	few	TRBV12-3/TRBV12-4	CASSGGGRQETQYF	TGTGCCAGCAGCGGCGGGGGAAGACAAGAGACCCAGTACTTC
TRBJ2-1	16	TRBD2	.	TRBV4-1	CASSQGLADLYNEQFF	TGCGCCAGCAGCCAAGGACTAGCGGACCTCTACAATGAGCAGTTCTTC
TRBJ1-6	14	.	.	TRBV11-2	CASSSAVHTSPLHF	TGTGCCAGCAGCTCCGCCGTCCACACTTCACCCCTCCACTTT
TRBJ2-2	14	.	few	TRBV7-9	CASSFNPGTGELFF	TGTGCCAGCAGCTTTAATCCAGGCACCGGGGAGCTGTTTTTT
TRBJ2-5	14	TRBD2	.	TRBV9	CASSVTSEGETQYF	TGTGCCAGCAGCGTAACTAGCGAGGGGGAGACCCAGTACTTC
TRBJ2-5	15	TRBD1	few	TRBV24-1	CATSEPGQLQETQYF	TGTGCCACCAGTGAGCCGGGACAGCTGCAAGAGACCCAGTACTTC
TRBJ1-1	13	.	.	TRBV7-2	CASSLVRGAEAFF	TGTGCCAGCAGCTTAGTGCGGGGGGCTGAAGCTTTCTTT
TRBJ2-1	16	TRBD2	few	TRBV12-3/TRBV12-4	CASSFVAGRSYNEQFF	TGTGCCAGCAGTTTCGTAGCGGGGCGCTCCTACAATGAGCAGTTCTTC
TRBJ2-7	15	TRBD2	few	TRBV12-3/TRBV12-4	CASSLSWGGSKQQYF	TGTGCCAGCAGTTTAAGTTGGGGGGGAAGTAAGCAGCAGTACTTC
TRBJ1-4	14	TRBD1	.	TRBV29-1	CSVEDHDRGEKLFF	TGCAGCGTTGAAGATCACGACAGGGGTGAAAAACTGTTTTTT
TRBJ2-7	14	TRBD1	.	TRBV20-1	CSARVRGQGYEQYF	TGCAGTGCTAGAGTGCGGGGACAGGGCTACGAGCAGTACTTC
TRBJ2-7	17	TRBD2	.	TRBV3-1	CASSQDPLRGASYEQYF	TGTGCCAGCAGCCAAGATCCTCTGCGGGGGGCCTCCTACGAGCAGTACTTC
TRBJ2-1	16	TRBD2	few	TRBV5-1	CASSLIGLAGGNEQFF	TGCGCCAGCAGCTTGATTGGACTAGCGGGGGGTAATGAGCAGTTCTTC